These 21 T cell receptor beta chains originate from one sample sequenced in a study of blood T cell repertoires in COVID-19. The repertoire was sequenced with immunoSEQ multiplex PCR; TCRdb's copy has only in-frame clones and lacks some. The sample has 150,000 to 200,000 clones; approximately 86% are singletons. The material sequenced was peripheral blood. These receptors came from a man between 60 and 70 years old with acute or convalescent COVID-19.

The chain employs TRBV29-1 and TRBJ2-4; 10 bases map to TRBD1. The germline CDR1 and CDR2 sequences are SQVTM and ANQGSEA. V was clipped by 7 bases and J by 5 bases; unmatched bases: 8. This CDR3 is built from 14 residues. Written as DNA, the CDR3 is TGCAGCGCCCAAGAAGGGACAGGGGAAAACATTCAGTACTTC. This gives the protein CSAQEGTGENIQYF.

This chain uses TRBV5-6 with TRBJ2-3, with TRBD1 as a possible D gene (7 bases). The CDR3 runs to 13 residues. CDR1 is SGHDT and CDR2 is YYEEEE in the germline V gene. V gave up 3 bases and J gave up 5 bases, with 10 bases separating them. CDR3 protein: CASSSQGGDTQYF. Here the CDR3 DNA reads TGTGCCAGCAGCTCCCAGGGGGGAGATACGCAGTATTTT.

This chain's CDR3 is CASSWGGLPEAFF. In DNA, the CDR3 is TGTGCCAGCAGCTGGGGAGGGCTACCTGAAGCTTTCTTT. The chain carries TRBV6-6 and TRBJ1-1, with D unclear. This CDR3 spans 13 amino acids. Germline V gives CDR1 MNHNY, CDR2 SVGAGI (reference sequence). V lost 6 bases and J 6 bases, leaving 14 bases between the germline ends.

The CDR3 is CASSLGTYNEQFF. As DNA, the CDR3 is TGTGCCAGCAGCTTAGGTACCTACAATGAGCAGTTCTTC. V gene TRBV7-2 combines with J gene TRBJ2-1; no firm D call. V gave up 1 base and J gave up 2 bases, with 3 bases separating them. CDR1 and CDR2 from the germline V gene are SGHTA and FQGNSA. This CDR3 spans 13 amino acids.

The rearrangement links TRBV29-1 to TRBJ2-1, with TRBD2 matching 7 bases. The CDR3 consists of 14 residues. Germline CDR1 reads SQVTM; CDR2 reads ANQGSEA. V lost 6 bases and J lost 4; bases outside the gene matches: 9. Here the CDR3 reads CSVHASGRYNEQFF. The CDR3 nucleotides read TGCAGCGTACACGCTAGCGGCCGGTACAATGAGCAGTTCTTC.

This clone was found a few times. V is TRBV19 and J is TRBJ1-2, with D possibly being TRBD1 (5 bases). Per the germline V gene, CDR1 is LNHDA and CDR2 is SQIVND (reference sequence). Trimming removed 7 bases from V and 7 bases from J, with 25 bases in between. The CDR3 runs 16 residues. The CDR3 protein is CASTPTWDSGRGGYTF. DNA of the CDR3: TGTGCCAGTACCCCGACCTGGGACTCGGGTAGAGGTGGCTACACCTTC. The full variable domain, in which reference TRBV19 and TRBJ1-2 provide the parts outside the CDR3, is DGGITQSPKYLFRKEGQNVTLSCEQNLNHDAMYWYRQDPGQGLRLIYYSQIVNDFQKGDIAEGYSVSREKKESFPLTVTSAQKNPTAFYLCASTPTWDSGRGGYTFGSGTRLTVV.

The chain is built from TRBV2 and TRBJ1-5, with no clear D. Trimming removed 4 bases from V and 3 bases from J, with 4 bases in between. Germline-derived CDR1 and CDR2 are SNHLY and FYNNEI. The CDR3 contains 12 residues. CDR3 nucleotide sequence: TGTGCCAGCAGTGGCGCCAATCAGCCCCAGCATTTT. Encoded protein: CASSGANQPQHF.

Written as DNA, the CDR3 is TGTGCCAGCAGTAGAACAGGGGGCGGTCAGCCCCAGCATTTT. It yields the protein CASSRTGGGQPQHF. The genes are TRBV28 and TRBJ1-5; 9 bases line up with TRBD1. The CDR3 has 14 residues. Germline lookup yields CDR1 MDHEN and CDR2 SYDVKM. J was trimmed by 6 bases and V by 5 bases; bases with no gene match: 5.

The genes are TRBV7-8 and TRBJ1-5, with D possibly TRBD1 on 6 matching bases. V was clipped by 8 bases and J by 4 bases, with 18 bases between them. The CDR3 has 15 amino acids. The germline V gene has CDR1 SGHVS and CDR2 FQNEAQ. The CDR3 DNA is TGTGCCAGCGCCCGAAGTAGGGGGGGGAATCAGCCCCAGCATTTT. It is translated as CASARSRGGNQPQHF.

Notes on this clone: Other DNA sequences in the same sample also yield this CDR3. The chain recombines TRBV28 with TRBJ1-2, with 7 bases identical to TRBD1. The CDR3 has 14 amino acids. The germline V gene has CDR1 MDHEN and CDR2 SYDVKM. With 1 base clipped from V and 8 bases from J, the junction kept 7 bases outside the gene matches. CDR3 sequence: CASSLSAGGRGYTF. CDR3 in DNA: TGTGCCAGCAGTTTATCGGCAGGGGGGAGGGGCTACACCTTC.

The gene calls are TRBV28 and TRBJ1-4, with D hard to call. V shed 6 bases and J shed 12 bases, with 14 bases lying between them. Germline V gives CDR1 MDHEN, CDR2 SYDVKM. The CDR3 is 12 residues long. The chain's CDR3 is CASRPRSRELFF. For the CDR3, the DNA is TGTGCCAGCAGGCCCCGTTCGCGGGAACTGTTTTTT.

The V and J genes are TRBV9 and TRBJ2-2; 10 positions agree with TRBD2. With 4 bases clipped from V and 4 bases from J, the junction kept 7 bases outside the gene matches. There are 16 residues in the CDR3. Germline V CDR1 and CDR2: SGDLS, YYNGEE. DNA of the CDR3: TGTGCCAGCAGCCAAGGACTAGCGGCTACCACCGGGGAGCTGTTTTTT. It specifies CASSQGLAATTGELFF.

The V call is TRBV10-2, the J call TRBJ2-1, with 7 bases fitting TRBD2. The V gene's germline CDR1 is WSHSY and CDR2 SAAADI. V lost 2 bases to trimming and J lost 1 base; unmatched junction nucleotides: 5. CDR3 length equals 16 residues. CDR3 sequence: CASSETGGSSYNEQFF. As DNA, the CDR3 is TGCGCCAGCAGTGAGACGGGCGGGAGTTCCTACAATGAGCAGTTCTTC.

With respect to this clone: The sample has other DNA sequences that encode this CDR3 too. The rearrangement joins TRBV2 to TRBJ2-3; 9 nucleotides match TRBD1. Unmatched junction bases numbered 4, after V lost 8 bases and J lost 1 base. Germline V gives CDR1 SNHLY, CDR2 FYNNEI. This CDR3 spans 14 amino acids. CDR3 sequence: CASSRDRGTDTQYF. Written as DNA, the CDR3 is TGTGCCAGCTCCCGGGACAGGGGCACAGATACGCAGTATTTT.

The gene calls are TRBV2 and TRBJ1-5; no firm D call. The CDR3 spans 14 residues. The V end was cut by 2 bases, the J end by 2 bases, with 7 bases between. Germline-derived CDR1 and CDR2 are SNHLY and FYNNEI. The CDR3 is CASSEQMGNQPQHF. CDR3 DNA: TGTGCCAGCAGTGAACAGATGGGCAATCAGCCCCAGCATTTT.

The gene calls are TRBV5-1 and TRBJ1-1; TRBD1 matches 10 bases. After removal of 3 bases from V and 4 bases from J, the junction contained 6 bases not matched to a gene. Germline assignment: CDR1 SGHRS and CDR2 YFSETQ. This CDR3 contains 15 residues. The CDR3 spells CASSSRTGGSTEAFF. CDR3 nucleotide sequence: TGCGCCAGCAGCTCGCGGACAGGGGGGAGCACTGAAGCTTTCTTT.

The rearrangement links TRBV28 to TRBJ1-1; a weak D match, TRBD1 (6 bases). V lost 5 bases and J lost 4, with 14 bases in between. This CDR3 comprises 14 residues. Germline V CDR1 and CDR2: MDHEN, SYDVKM. This CDR3 is CASSTGTSFTEAFF. The CDR3 DNA reads as TGTGCCAGCAGTACAGGGACATCATTCACTGAAGCTTTCTTT.

The chain employs TRBV10-3 and TRBJ1-2, with 9 bases identical to TRBD1. The length of the CDR3 is 14 residues. The trim removed 6 bases at V and 8 bases at J, leaving 10 bases unmatched. Germline V gene lookup returns CDR1 ENHRY and CDR2 SYGVKD. Here the CDR3 reads CAISAWTGEGGYTF. The CDR3 region has the DNA TGTGCCATCAGCGCCTGGACAGGGGAGGGAGGCTACACCTTC.

The V and J genes are TRBV29-1 and TRBJ1-2; 9 bases are a match to TRBD1. The CDR3 has 13 residues. The V gene's germline CDR1 is SQVTM and CDR2 ANQGSEA. V lost 3 bases to trimming and J lost 7 bases; unmatched junction nucleotides: 6. The CDR3 sequence is CSVEGTGSSGYTF. The CDR3 nucleotides read TGCAGCGTTGAGGGGACAGGGTCCTCTGGCTACACCTTC.

In this sample, this clone turned up a few times. V gene TRBV11-2 combines with J gene TRBJ1-1, with D unresolved. Germline CDR1 is SGHAT and CDR2 is FQNNGV. V dropped 4 bases and J dropped 0 bases, with 6 bases sitting between them. The CDR3 has 13 amino acids. The CDR3 DNA is TGTGCCAGCAGCTATTCCTTGAACACTGAAGCTTTCTTT. This gives the protein CASSYSLNTEAFF.

V gene TRBV9 combines with J gene TRBJ2-3; D ambiguous. This CDR3 contains 13 residues. The germline gives CDR1 SGDLS, CDR2 YYNGEE. V lost 2 bases and J lost 5, with 9 bases in between. The CDR3 DNA sequence: TGTGCCAGCAGCGTCCGACTGGGAGATACGCAGTATTTT. Translated, it gives CASSVRLGDTQYF.